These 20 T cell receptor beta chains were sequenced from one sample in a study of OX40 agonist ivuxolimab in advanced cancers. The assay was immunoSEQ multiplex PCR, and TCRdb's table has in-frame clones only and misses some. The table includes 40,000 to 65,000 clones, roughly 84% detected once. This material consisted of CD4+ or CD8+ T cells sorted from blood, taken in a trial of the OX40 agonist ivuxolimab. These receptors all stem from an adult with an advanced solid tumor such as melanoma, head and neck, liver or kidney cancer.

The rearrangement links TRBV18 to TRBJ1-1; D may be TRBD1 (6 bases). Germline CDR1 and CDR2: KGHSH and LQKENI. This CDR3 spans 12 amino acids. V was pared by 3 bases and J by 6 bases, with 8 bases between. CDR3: CASSPQGSEAFF. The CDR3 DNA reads TGTGCCAGCTCACCGCAGGGGTCTGAAGCTTTCTTT. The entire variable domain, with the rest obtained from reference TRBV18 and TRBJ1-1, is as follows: NAGVMQNPRHLVRRRGQEARLRCSPMKGHSHVYWYRQLPEEGLKFMVYLQKENIIDESGMPKERFSAEFPKEGPSILRIQQVVRGDSAAYFCASSPQGSEAFFGQGTRLTVV.

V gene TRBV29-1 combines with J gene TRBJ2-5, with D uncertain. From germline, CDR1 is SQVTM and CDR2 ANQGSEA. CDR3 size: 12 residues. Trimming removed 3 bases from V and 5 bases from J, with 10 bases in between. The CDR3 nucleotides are TGCAGCGTTGACTTACATGGGGAGACCCAGTACTTC. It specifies CSVDLHGETQYF.

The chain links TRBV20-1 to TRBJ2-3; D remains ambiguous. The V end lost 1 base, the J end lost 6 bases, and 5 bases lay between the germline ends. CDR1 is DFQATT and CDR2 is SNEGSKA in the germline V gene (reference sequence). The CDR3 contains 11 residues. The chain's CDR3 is CSARGPDTQYF. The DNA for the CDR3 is TGCAGTGCTAGAGGTCCGGATACGCAGTATTTT.

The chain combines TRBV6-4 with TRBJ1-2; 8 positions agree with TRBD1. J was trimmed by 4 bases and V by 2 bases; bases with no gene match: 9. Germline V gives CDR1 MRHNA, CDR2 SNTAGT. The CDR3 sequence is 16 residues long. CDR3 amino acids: CASSDGTGSSLYGYTF. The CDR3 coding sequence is TGTGCCAGCAGTGACGGGACAGGTTCTTCCCTCTATGGCTACACCTTC.

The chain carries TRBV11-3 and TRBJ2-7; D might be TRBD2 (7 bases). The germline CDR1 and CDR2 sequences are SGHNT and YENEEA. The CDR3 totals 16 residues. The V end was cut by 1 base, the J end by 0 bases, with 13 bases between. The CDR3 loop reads CASSLGGGGSSYEQYF. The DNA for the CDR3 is TGTGCCAGCAGCTTAGGCGGGGGCGGGAGCTCCTACGAGCAGTACTTC.

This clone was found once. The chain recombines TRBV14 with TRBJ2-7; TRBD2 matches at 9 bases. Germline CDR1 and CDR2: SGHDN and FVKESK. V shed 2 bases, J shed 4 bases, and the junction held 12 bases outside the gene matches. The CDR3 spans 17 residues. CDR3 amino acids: CASSQPLAGTVGYEQYF. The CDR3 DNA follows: TGTGCCAGCAGCCAACCACTAGCGGGTACGGTTGGGTACGAGCAGTACTTC.

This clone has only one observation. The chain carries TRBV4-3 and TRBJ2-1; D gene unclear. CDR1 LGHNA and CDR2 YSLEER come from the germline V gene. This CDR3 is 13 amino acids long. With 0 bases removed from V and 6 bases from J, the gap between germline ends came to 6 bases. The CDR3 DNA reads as TGCGCCAGCAGCCAAGATTCTAGCAATGAGCAGTTCTTC. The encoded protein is CASSQDSSNEQFF.

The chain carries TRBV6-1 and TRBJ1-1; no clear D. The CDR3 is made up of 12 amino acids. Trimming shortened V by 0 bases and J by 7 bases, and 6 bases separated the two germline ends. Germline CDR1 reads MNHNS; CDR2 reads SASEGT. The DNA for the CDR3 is TGTGCCAGCAGTGAAGCGCTGTTTGAAGCTTTCTTT. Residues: CASSEALFEAFF.

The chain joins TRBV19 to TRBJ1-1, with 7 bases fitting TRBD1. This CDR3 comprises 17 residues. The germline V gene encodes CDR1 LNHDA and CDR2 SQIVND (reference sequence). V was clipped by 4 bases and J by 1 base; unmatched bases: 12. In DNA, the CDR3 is TGTGCCAGTAGTACCCTCCCTCGGACAGGAGGGAACACTGAAGCTTTCTTT. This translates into CASSTLPRTGGNTEAFF.

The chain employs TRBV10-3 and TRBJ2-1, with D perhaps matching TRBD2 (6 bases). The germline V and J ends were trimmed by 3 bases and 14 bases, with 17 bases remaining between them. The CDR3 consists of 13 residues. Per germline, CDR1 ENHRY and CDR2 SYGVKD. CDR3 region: CAISDDQRARKFF. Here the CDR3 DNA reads TGTGCCATCAGTGACGATCAGCGGGCGCGAAAGTTCTTC.

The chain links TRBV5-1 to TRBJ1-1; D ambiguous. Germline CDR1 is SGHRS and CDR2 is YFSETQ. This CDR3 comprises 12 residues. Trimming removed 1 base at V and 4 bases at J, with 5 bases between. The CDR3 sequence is CASSLRATEAFF. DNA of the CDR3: TGCGCCAGCAGCTTGCGGGCCACTGAAGCTTTCTTT.

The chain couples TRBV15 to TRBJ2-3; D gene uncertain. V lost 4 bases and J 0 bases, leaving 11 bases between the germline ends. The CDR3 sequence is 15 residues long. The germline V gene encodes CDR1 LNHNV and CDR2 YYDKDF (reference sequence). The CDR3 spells CATSTGVDSTDTQYF. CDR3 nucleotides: TGTGCCACCAGCACGGGCGTAGATAGCACAGATACGCAGTATTTT.

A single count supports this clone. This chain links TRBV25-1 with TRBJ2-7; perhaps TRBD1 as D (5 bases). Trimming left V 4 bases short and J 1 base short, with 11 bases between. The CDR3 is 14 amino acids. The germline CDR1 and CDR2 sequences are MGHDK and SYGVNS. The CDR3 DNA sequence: TGTGCCAGCAGTGGCACAGGATTTTCCTACGAGCAGTACTTC. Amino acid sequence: CASSGTGFSYEQYF.

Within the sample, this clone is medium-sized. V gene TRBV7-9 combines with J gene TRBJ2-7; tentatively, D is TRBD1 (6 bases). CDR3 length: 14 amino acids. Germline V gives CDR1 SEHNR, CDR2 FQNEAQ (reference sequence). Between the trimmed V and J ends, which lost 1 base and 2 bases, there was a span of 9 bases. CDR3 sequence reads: CASSLEQGPYEQYF. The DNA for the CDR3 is TGTGCCAGCAGCTTAGAACAGGGTCCCTACGAGCAGTACTTC.

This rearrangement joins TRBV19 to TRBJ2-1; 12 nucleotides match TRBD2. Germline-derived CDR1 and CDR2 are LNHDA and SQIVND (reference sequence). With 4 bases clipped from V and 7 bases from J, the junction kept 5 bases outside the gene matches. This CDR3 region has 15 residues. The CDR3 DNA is TGTGCCAGTAGTACCGGACTAGCGGGGAATAATGAGCAGTTCTTC. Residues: CASSTGLAGNNEQFF.

CDR3 loop: CAIRGGNEKLFF. CDR3 nucleotide sequence: TGTGCCATCAGGGGAGGGAATGAAAAACTGTTTTTT. The genes are TRBV10-3 and TRBJ1-4; no firm D call. CDR1 and CDR2 (germline): ENHRY, SYGVKD. V was clipped by 6 bases and J by 5 bases, with 7 bases between them. The length of the CDR3 is 12 residues.

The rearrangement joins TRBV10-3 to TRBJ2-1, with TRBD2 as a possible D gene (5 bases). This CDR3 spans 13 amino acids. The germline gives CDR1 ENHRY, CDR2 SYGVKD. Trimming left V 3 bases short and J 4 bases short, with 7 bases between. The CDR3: CAISESGYNEQFF. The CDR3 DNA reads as TGTGCCATCAGTGAATCGGGGTACAATGAGCAGTTCTTC.

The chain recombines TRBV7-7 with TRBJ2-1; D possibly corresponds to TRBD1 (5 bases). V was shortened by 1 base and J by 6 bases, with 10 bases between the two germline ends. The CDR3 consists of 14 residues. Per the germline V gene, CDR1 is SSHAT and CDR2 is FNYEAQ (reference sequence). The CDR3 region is CASSLGQGPNEQFF. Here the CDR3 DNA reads TGTGCCAGCAGCTTAGGTCAGGGCCCCAATGAGCAGTTCTTC.

This chain's CDR3 is CASSFIRSGNIQYF. CDR3 DNA sequence: TGTGCCAGCAGTTTCATCCGATCTGGGAACATTCAGTACTTC. V is TRBV28 and J is TRBJ2-4, with no clear D. The V and J ends lost 3 bases and 7 bases respectively, with 13 bases between them. The germline V gene encodes CDR1 MDHEN and CDR2 SYDVKM. The CDR3 is 14 amino acids.

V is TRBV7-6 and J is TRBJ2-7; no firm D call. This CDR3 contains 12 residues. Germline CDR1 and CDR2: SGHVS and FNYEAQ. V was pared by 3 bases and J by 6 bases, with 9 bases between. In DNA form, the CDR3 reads TGTGCCAGCAGCTTCGACTGGGGCGAGCAGTACTTC. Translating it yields CASSFDWGEQYF.